These T cell receptor beta chains were read from a single sample in a study of blood T cell repertoires in COVID-19. The method was immunoSEQ multiplex PCR; TCRdb's version includes in-frame clones alone and lacks a portion of them. The repertoire includes 150,000 or so clones, 84% of them detected once, and 30% to 45% sits in the top ten. The sample comprised peripheral blood. The receptors here all came from a human donor in a cohort sampled during active COVID-19. Each CDR3 is given with its conserved first and last residue. Each record gives: J gene, D gene, V gene, clone size, CDR3 protein, CDR3 DNA. A D gene is named only where the DNA matches it firmly. For some rows the clone size is stated as once, few or many, or as a class when expanded; others skip it.

TRBJ1-2 | TRBD1 | TRBV2 | - | CASRSGTGDGYTF | TGTGCCAGCAGATCCGGGACAGGGGATGGCTACACCTTC
TRBJ2-1 | TRBD1 | TRBV5-6 | - | CASSWIGDRTLSGEQFF | TGTGCCAGCAGCTGGATCGGGGACAGGACTCTGTCGGGTGAGCAGTTCTTC
TRBJ1-5 | - | TRBV7-9 | few | CASSRKGDNQPQHF | TGTGCCAGCAGCCGGAAGGGGGACAATCAGCCCCAGCATTTT
TRBJ1-2 | - | TRBV2 | few | CASPRGSWGYGYTF | TGTGCCAGCCCTAGGGGCTCCTGGGGCTATGGCTACACCTTC
TRBJ1-2 | TRBD1 | TRBV9 | - | CASSVATVGQNYGYTF | TGTGCCAGCAGCGTAGCTACGGTGGGACAGAACTATGGCTACACCTTC
TRBJ1-4 | TRBD1 | TRBV6-5 | once | CASRRGTGREKLFF | TGTGCCAGCAGGAGGGGGACAGGGCGTGAAAAACTGTTTTTT
TRBJ2-1 | - | TRBV4-3 | - | CASSQDAASSYNEQFF | TGCGCCAGCAGCCAAGATGCAGCTAGCTCCTACAATGAGCAGTTCTTC
TRBJ1-1 | - | TRBV5-1 | - | CASSPTQGNTEAFF | TGCGCCAGCAGTCCCACCCAGGGGAACACTGAAGCTTTCTTT
TRBJ2-7 | - | TRBV19 | - | CASSAQGFSQYF | TGTGCCAGTAGTGCCCAGGGTTTTTCGCAGTACTTC
TRBJ1-2 | - | TRBV19 | - | CASSPLEINYGYTF | TGTGCCAGTAGTCCCCTAGAGATTAACTATGGCTACACCTTC
TRBJ1-5 | - | TRBV2 | - | CASRKTGSNQPQHF | TGTGCCAGCAGGAAAACAGGTAGCAATCAGCCCCAGCATTTT
TRBJ1-2 | TRBD1 | TRBV4-3 | - | CASSQGDRVYTF | TGCGCCAGCAGCCAAGGGGACAGAGTTTACACCTTC
TRBJ1-1 | TRBD1 | TRBV25-1 | - | CASSRQGASTEAFF | TGTGCCAGCAGTCGACAGGGGGCGTCCACTGAAGCTTTCTTT
TRBJ2-1 | TRBD2 | TRBV4-3 | - | CASSQGGGLAGLGEQFF | TGCGCCAGCAGCCAGGGCGGCGGACTAGCGGGGTTGGGTGAGCAGTTCTTC
TRBJ2-1 | - | TRBV19 | - | CASSAWPMREQQSSYNEQFF | TGTGCCAGTAGTGCCTGGCCGATGAGGGAACAGCAGAGCTCCTACAATGAGCAGTTCTTC
TRBJ2-6 | TRBD1 | TRBV2 | - | CAGVGQGAGANVLTF | TGTGCCGGCGTGGGACAGGGGGCTGGGGCCAACGTCCTGACTTTC
TRBJ1-5 | - | TRBV5-5 | - | CASSLARAGNQPQHF | TGTGCCAGCAGCTTGGCCAGGGCAGGGAATCAGCCCCAGCATTTT
TRBJ2-7 | - | TRBV7-2 | - | CASSLDRREQYF | TGTGCCAGCAGCTTAGACAGGCGCGAGCAGTACTTC
TRBJ2-3 | TRBD1 | TRBV4-3 | - | CASSQSDRTQDTQYF | TGCGCCAGCAGCCAATCGGACAGGACGCAAGATACGCAGTATTTT
TRBJ2-1 | - | TRBV7-9 | - | CASSARWTDRAGEQFF | TGTGCCAGCAGCGCTCGATGGACCGACCGGGCGGGTGAGCAGTTCTTC
TRBJ2-5 | TRBD2 | TRBV6-5 | once | CASRAGPQETQYF | TGTGCCAGCAGAGCGGGGCCCCAAGAGACCCAGTACTTC
TRBJ1-2 | - | TRBV7-8 | - | CASSLARGDTYGYTF | TGTGCCAGCAGCTTAGCGCGGGGGGACACTTATGGCTACACCTTC
TRBJ2-2 | TRBD2 | TRBV4-3 | - | CASSQLLLAPNTGELFF | TGCGCCAGCAGCCAACTATTACTAGCGCCGAACACCGGGGAGCTGTTTTTT
TRBJ1-2 | - | TRBV5-8 | - | CASSLPGHLNYGYTF | TGTGCCAGCAGCTTGCCTGGACACCTTAACTATGGCTACACCTTC
TRBJ1-6 | - | TRBV19 | - | CASSRRGESSYNSPLHF | TGTGCCAGTAGTCGCCGGGGGGAGAGCTCCTATAATTCACCCCTCCACTTT
TRBJ1-2 | TRBD1 | TRBV19 | - | CASSSFAGQRHYGYTF | TGTGCCAGTAGTTCTTTCGCGGGACAGAGGCACTATGGCTACACCTTC
TRBJ2-3 | TRBD2 | TRBV5-1 | - | CASSFSGGASDTQYF | TGCGCCAGCAGCTTTAGCGGGGGGGCATCAGATACGCAGTATTTT
TRBJ1-2 | TRBD1 | TRBV29-1 | - | CSVETGTGAGYTF | TGCAGCGTTGAAACCGGGACAGGGGCTGGCTACACCTTC
TRBJ2-7 | TRBD1 | TRBV6-5 | - | CASSSTGGKKQYF | TGTGCCAGCAGCTCGACAGGGGGCAAGAAGCAGTACTTC
TRBJ2-1 | - | TRBV4-3 | - | CASSHLLSSYNEQFF | TGCGCCAGCAGCCACTTGTTGAGCTCCTACAATGAGCAGTTCTTC
TRBJ2-1 | - | TRBV30 | once | CAPRGQGRVNNEQFF | TGTGCCCCTCGGGGCCAGGGGAGAGTTAACAATGAGCAGTTCTTC
TRBJ1-5 | TRBD1 | TRBV7-9 | - | CASAGTGASNQPQHF | TGTGCCAGCGCGGGGACAGGAGCTAGCAATCAGCCCCAGCATTTT
TRBJ1-2 | TRBD1 | TRBV4-1 | - | CASSQPGQGGYGYTF | TGCGCCAGCAGCCAGCCGGGACAGGGAGGCTATGGCTACACCTTC
TRBJ2-7 | - | TRBV9 | - | CASSVAGTTYEQYF | TGTGCCAGCAGCGTAGCTGGCACTACCTACGAGCAGTACTTC
TRBJ2-5 | - | TRBV9 | - | CASSVGRGWRETQYF | TGTGCCAGCAGCGTAGGTAGAGGGTGGAGGGAGACCCAGTACTTC
TRBJ2-1 | TRBD1 | TRBV11-3 | - | CASRGNRGPSYNEQFF | TGTGCCAGCAGAGGTAACAGGGGGCCGTCCTACAATGAGCAGTTCTTC
TRBJ1-3 | - | TRBV4-2 | - | CASSQDDLALSGNTIYF | TGTGCCAGCAGCCAAGATGATCTGGCCCTCTCTGGAAACACCATATATTTT
TRBJ1-2 | - | TRBV7-2 | - | CASSFAGSGYTF | TGTGCCAGCAGCTTCGCAGGGTCTGGCTACACCTTC
TRBJ2-7 | - | TRBV7-8 | once | CASSLGGILGGYEQYF | TGTGCCAGCAGCTTAGGAGGGATTTTAGGGGGCTACGAGCAGTACTTC
TRBJ2-2 | TRBD2 | TRBV9 | - | CASSVAVAGAGELFF | TGTGCCAGCAGCGTAGCGGTAGCGGGGGCCGGGGAGCTGTTTTTT
TRBJ2-3 | TRBD2 | TRBV28 | - | CASSFSASGVDTQYF | TGTGCCAGCAGTTTTTCGGCTAGCGGGGTAGATACGCAGTATTTT
TRBJ2-3 | TRBD1 | TRBV10-3 | - | CATRRGQDTDTQYF | TGTGCCACCCGTAGGGGACAGGACACAGATACGCAGTATTTT